These 15 T cell receptor beta chains originate from one sample sequenced in a study of shared clonotypes between healthy human individuals. CD8 cells classed as naive were CD45RO-negative and positively selected for CCR7, excluding terminally differentiated effector memory CD45RA+ cells. TCRdb keeps only in-frame clones here, not all; method: immunoSEQ multiplex PCR. The repertoire holds hundreds of thousands of clones, with 95% to 96% as singletons. The sequenced material came from naive CD8+ T cells sorted from blood. The receptors were sampled from a woman in her 30s in good health.

This rearrangement joins TRBV10-2 to TRBJ2-1, with D possibly being TRBD2 (5 bases). The CDR3 is 14 residues long. Germline lookup yields CDR1 WSHSY and CDR2 SAAADI. V was cut by 8 bases and J by 7 bases, with 18 bases left in between. CDR3 in amino acids: CASVSLWGVNEQFF. CDR3 in DNA: TGCGCCAGCGTCTCCCTTTGGGGAGTAAATGAGCAGTTCTTC.

This sequence joins TRBV15 and TRBJ1-1; a weak D match, TRBD1 (6 bases). Germline CDR1 reads LNHNV; CDR2 reads YYDKDF (reference sequence). This CDR3 spans 13 amino acids. V was clipped by 5 bases and J by 5 bases, with 12 bases between them. Here the CDR3 reads CATSEGVGTEAFF. The CDR3 coding sequence is TGTGCCACCAGCGAGGGGGTGGGTACTGAAGCTTTCTTT.

The chain recombines TRBV28 with TRBJ1-6; D remains unclear. The CDR3 has 17 amino acids. Germline CDR1 and CDR2: MDHEN and SYDVKM. Trimming shortened V by 1 base and J by 0 bases, and 10 bases separated the two germline ends. The DNA for the CDR3 is TGTGCCAGCAGTTTATCTGAAGGGTACTCCTATAATTCACCCCTCCACTTT. This codes for CASSLSEGYSYNSPLHF.

V and J are TRBV6-5 and TRBJ2-2, with 9 bases matching TRBD2. Unmatched junction bases numbered 7, after V lost 2 bases and J lost 6 bases. Germline V gene lookup returns CDR1 MNHEY and CDR2 SVGAGI. The CDR3 consists of 16 residues. CDR3 DNA: TGTGCCAGCAGTTACCAGGTGGCGGGAGGGCCCGGGGAGCTGTTTTTT. This codes for CASSYQVAGGPGELFF.

This sequence joins TRBV27 and TRBJ1-3; perhaps TRBD1 as D (5 bases). Germline CDR1 MNHEY, CDR2 SMNVEV (reference sequence). The CDR3 length is 13 residues. The ends were cut back, 6 bases at V and 4 bases at J, with 10 bases in the middle. Here the CDR3 reads CASRGDWGNTIYF. The CDR3 bases are TGTGCCAGCAGGGGGGATTGGGGAAACACCATATATTTT.

The genes are TRBV6-5 and TRBJ1-1; TRBD1 might be the D (6 bases). CDR1 is MNHEY, CDR2 SVGAGI, per germline. Trimming took 4 bases from V and 4 from J, leaving 16 bases between them. This CDR3 has 15 residues. The CDR3 nucleotides read TGTGCCAGCAGTTTCTTAGGGGGGGCGGGCACTGAAGCTTTCTTT. As protein: CASSFLGGAGTEAFF.

The genes are TRBV4-1 and TRBJ1-1; D uncertain. Trimming pared 0 bases from V and 1 base from J, leaving 12 bases between. CDR1 MGHRA and CDR2 YSYEKL come from the germline V gene. The CDR3 has 16 residues. CDR3 sequence: CASSQDRGRGNTEAFF. DNA of the CDR3: TGCGCCAGCAGCCAAGATCGAGGGCGGGGGAACACTGAAGCTTTCTTT.

In this sample, this clone turned up once. V gene TRBV5-6 combines with J gene TRBJ1-2; 7 nucleotides line up with TRBD1. The trim removed 3 bases at V and 5 bases at J, leaving 7 bases unmatched. Germline lookup yields CDR1 SGHDT and CDR2 YYEEEE. The CDR3 is 14 residues long. The CDR3 sequence is CASSSWTGGYGYTF. The CDR3 nucleotides are TGTGCCAGCAGCTCATGGACAGGAGGATATGGCTACACCTTC.

The genes are TRBV4-1 and TRBJ1-1; D gene uncertain. CDR3 size: 16 residues. Germline CDR1 is MGHRA and CDR2 is YSYEKL. Trimming shortened V by 2 bases and J by 4 bases, and 17 bases separated the two germline ends. The DNA for the CDR3 is TGCGCCAGCAGCCAACTAAGTGTAGGGAAGAGCACTGAAGCTTTCTTT. Its protein is CASSQLSVGKSTEAFF.

This chain connects TRBV14 to TRBJ2-2; 7 positions match TRBD1. The V gene's germline CDR1 is SGHDN and CDR2 FVKESK. The V gene end was trimmed by 2 bases and the J gene end by 4 bases; junction bases not matched to a gene: 10. The CDR3 is 17 amino acids. The CDR3, as DNA: TGTGCCAGCAGCCAACCATTAGGGACAGAATCCACCGGGGAGCTGTTTTTT. Its translation: CASSQPLGTESTGELFF. Based on the CDR3 plus reference TRBV14 and TRBJ2-2, the full variable domain is EAGVTQFPSHSVIEKGQTVTLRCDPISGHDNLYWYRRVMGKEIKFLLHFVKESKQDESGMPNNRFLAERTGGTYSTLKVQPAELEDSGVYFCASSQPLGTESTGELFFGEGSRLTVL.

V usage is TRBV23-1 and J usage is TRBJ2-1, with a possible D match to TRBD1 (6 bases). TRBV23-1 carries the ORF label, with uncertain function. The CDR3 runs to 15 residues. V lost 0 bases to trimming and J lost 8 bases, with 14 bases between them. CDR3 bases: TGCGCCAGCAGTCAATCGGGACATAGCTTCCATGAGCAGTTCTTC. It yields the protein CASSQSGHSFHEQFF.

The V call is TRBV7-9, the J call TRBJ2-1, with 13 bases identical to TRBD2. The CDR3 has 14 residues. The V gene's germline CDR1 is SEHNR and CDR2 FQNEAQ (reference sequence). Trimming took 5 bases from V and 8 from J; bases not matched to a gene: 3. CDR3 sequence reads: CASSPGTSGDEQFF. CDR3 in DNA: TGTGCCAGCAGCCCCGGGACTAGCGGGGATGAGCAGTTCTTC.

CDR3 in amino acids: CASAYLGTGNTIYF. The DNA for the CDR3 is TGTGCCAGCGCATACCTGGGAACTGGAAACACCATATATTTT. The V and J genes are TRBV7-2 and TRBJ1-3; D uncertain. The CDR3 loop spans 14 amino acids. V was shortened by 8 bases and J by 2 bases, with 13 bases between the two germline ends. CDR1 and CDR2 (germline): SGHTA, FQGNSA.

The gene calls are TRBV9 and TRBJ2-1, with D possibly matching TRBD2 (7 bases). Germline V lookup: CDR1 SGDLS, CDR2 YYNGEE. The CDR3 length is 17 residues. The V end lost 1 base, the J end lost 3 bases, and 17 bases lay between the germline ends. The CDR3 here is CASSVSPGAGDYNEQFF. The CDR3 DNA is TGTGCCAGCAGCGTATCCCCGGGGGCGGGAGACTACAATGAGCAGTTCTTC.

CDR3 nucleotide sequence: TGTGCCAGTAGTATGGGGTTACCAGCGGGAGCCTACGAGCAGTACTTC. Its protein is CASSMGLPAGAYEQYF. The gene calls are TRBV19 and TRBJ2-7; the match to TRBD2 covers 8 bases. V shed 3 bases, J shed 2 bases, and the junction held 9 bases outside the gene matches. Per the germline V gene, CDR1 is LNHDA and CDR2 is SQIVND (reference sequence). The CDR3 is 16 residues long.